Below, 9 T cell receptor beta chains from the same sample are listed, as sequenced in a study of immune evolution from preneoplasia to lung adenocarcinoma (dated by TCRdb to the early 2020s). The library came from the immunoSEQ multiplex PCR assay. TCRdb holds this immuneACCESS table with in-frame rearrangements only. Some clones are missing; in checked studies, unresolved V genes explain under half, and the rest has no known cause. This sample lists about 3,300 clones; 55% to 85% were detected once. The biggest ten clones account for 10% of the sample. What was sequenced was FFPE minimally invasive lung adenocarcinoma tissue. This specimen's cell subset or site label, per the study, means: micro-invasive lung adenocarcinoma (MIA). Receptors were obtained from a person aged 60 to 80 with lung adenocarcinoma.

V usage is TRBV10-1 and J usage is TRBJ2-3, with 12 nucleotides matching TRBD2. CDR1 and CDR2 from the germline V gene are WNHNN and SYGVQD (reference sequence). This CDR3 has 16 residues. V lost 3 bases to trimming and J lost 0 bases; unmatched junction nucleotides: 1. The CDR3 nucleotides are TGCGCCAGCAGTGACGGACTAGCGGGGAGCACAGATACGCAGTATTTT. It translates to CASSDGLAGSTDTQYF.

J is TRBJ2-1 and V is TRBV11-2; TRBD2 matches at 12 bases. This CDR3 spans 17 amino acids. Germline-derived CDR1 and CDR2 are SGHAT and FQNNGV. V dropped 0 bases and J dropped 6; count of bases not matched to a gene: 6. The CDR3 spells CASSLDVRGLAGNEQFF. The DNA for the CDR3 is TGTGCCAGCAGCTTAGATGTCAGGGGACTAGCGGGCAATGAGCAGTTCTTC.

The table lists this clone with a few counts. The chain couples TRBV9 to TRBJ2-7; D is undetermined. The CDR3 spans 13 residues. The germline CDR1 and CDR2 sequences are SGDLS and YYNGEE. With 2 bases removed from V and 0 bases from J, the gap between germline ends came to 6 bases. The CDR3 is CASSVSSSYEQYF. In nucleotides, the CDR3 is TGTGCCAGCAGCGTTAGCAGCTCCTACGAGCAGTACTTC.

The V call is TRBV12-5, the J call TRBJ2-1, with TRBD2 identical over 16 bases. There are 18 residues in the CDR3. CDR1 and CDR2 (germline): LGHNT, FRNRAP. Trimming removed 1 base from V and 7 bases from J; junction bases left unmatched: 7. Here the CDR3 DNA reads TGTGCTAGTGGTTTGGAACCACCGGGACTAGCGGGAGGGAATGAGCAGTTCTTC. As protein: CASGLEPPGLAGGNEQFF.

This clone was counted only a few times. The chain employs TRBV6-5 and TRBJ2-7, with D possibly called TRBD1 or TRBD2 (5 bases each). The CDR3 consists of 10 residues. CDR1 is MNHEY, CDR2 SVGAGI, per germline. V lost 10 bases and J lost 7, with 11 bases in between. DNA for the CDR3: TGTGCCATCGGTTGGGGGGAGCAGTACTTC. Protein sequence: CAIGWGEQYF.

As concerns this clone: Germline and junction disagree at one end, which may indicate a read error. The chain couples TRBV7-9 to TRBJ2-1, with a weak D call TRBD2 (7 bases). The germline V gene has CDR1 SEHNR and CDR2 FQNEAQ (reference sequence). The CDR3 runs 15 residues. The CDR3 loop reads CASTPQGGRGNEQFF. The CDR3 nucleotides are TGTGCCAGCACCCCACAGGGAGGGCGGGGCAATGAACAGTTCTTC.

V gene TRBV5-8 combines with J gene TRBJ2-1; D unresolved. V lost 0 bases and J lost 9, with 4 bases in between. CDR3 length equals 11 residues. CDR1 and CDR2 from the germline V gene are SGHTS and YDEGEE. In DNA form, the CDR3 reads TGTGCCAGCAGCTTGGTTGGTGAGCAGTTCTTC. Its protein is CASSLVGEQFF. Full variable domain (remainder filled in from reference TRBV5-8 and TRBJ2-1): EAGVTQSPTHLIKTRGQQATLRCSPISGHTSVYWYQQALGLGLQFLLWYDEGEERNRGNFPPRFSGRQFPNYSSELNVNALELEDSALYLCASSLVGEQFFGPGTRLTVL.

This clone is labeled as large. Within the sample, other DNA sequences also encode this same CDR3. The chain uses TRBV7-9 and TRBJ1-2; D gene unclear. In germline, CDR1 is SEHNR, CDR2 FQNEAQ (reference sequence). V lost 0 bases to trimming and J lost 6 bases, with 8 bases between them. The CDR3 sequence is 13 residues long. The CDR3 sequence is CASSLANRDGYTF. DNA for the CDR3: TGTGCCAGCAGCTTAGCTAATAGGGATGGCTACACCTTC.

The chain joins TRBV30 to TRBJ2-2; 7 bases are shared with TRBD2. Germline lookup yields CDR1 GTSNPN and CDR2 SVGIG (reference sequence). The ends lost 8 bases at V and 6 bases at J; junction bases unmatched: 9. The CDR3 contains 13 residues. CDR3 nucleotides: TGTGCCAGCTCGGGACTATCGGCCGGGGAGCTGTTTTTT. It is translated as CASSGLSAGELFF.